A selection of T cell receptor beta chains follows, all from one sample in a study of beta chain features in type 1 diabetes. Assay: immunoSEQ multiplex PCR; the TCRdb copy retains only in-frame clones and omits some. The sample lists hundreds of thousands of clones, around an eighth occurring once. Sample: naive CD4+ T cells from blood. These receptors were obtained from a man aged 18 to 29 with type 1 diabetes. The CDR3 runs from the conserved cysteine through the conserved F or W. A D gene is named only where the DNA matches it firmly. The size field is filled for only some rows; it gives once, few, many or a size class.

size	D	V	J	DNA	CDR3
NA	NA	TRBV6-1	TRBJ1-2	TGTGCCAGCAGTGGTGGCAACGTCAATGGCTACACCTTC	CASSGGNVNGYTF
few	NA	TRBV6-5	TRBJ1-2	TGTGCCAGCAGACACAGGGAGGCGAGGGGCTACACCTTC	CASRHREARGYTF
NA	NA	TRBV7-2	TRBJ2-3	TGTGCCAGCAGCTTAGATCTAGCGATTGGGACGCAGTATTTT	CASSLDLAIGTQYF
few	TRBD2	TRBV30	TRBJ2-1	TGTGCCGGAATAGCGGGGAGCTCCTACAATGAGCAGTTCTTC	CAGIAGSSYNEQFF
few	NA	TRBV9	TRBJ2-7	TGTGCCAGCAGCCCCCTAAAGGACAGTTCCTACGAGCAGTACTTC	CASSPLKDSSYEQYF
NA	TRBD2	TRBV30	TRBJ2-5	TGTGCCTCCTCAGCGGGGGTGGTAGGGGAGACCCAGTACTTC	CASSAGVVGETQYF
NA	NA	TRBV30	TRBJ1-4	TGTGCCTGGAGTGCCCCATCAACTAATGAAAAACTGTTTTTT	CAWSAPSTNEKLFF
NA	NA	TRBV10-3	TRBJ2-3	TGTGCCATCAGTGACAGAACAGATACGCAGTATTTT	CAISDRTDTQYF
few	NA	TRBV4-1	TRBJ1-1	TGCGCCAGCAGCCAAGGGTGGGACCGAGACACTGAAGCTTTCTTT	CASSQGWDRDTEAFF
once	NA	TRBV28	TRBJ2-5	TGTGCCAGCAGTTTAACCTCGTTGGGAGGAGAGACCCAGTACTTC	CASSLTSLGGETQYF
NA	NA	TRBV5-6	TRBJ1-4	TGTGCCAGCAGCTACCCCGACGGTGCAACTAATGAAAAACTGTTTTTT	CASSYPDGATNEKLFF
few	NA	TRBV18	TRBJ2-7	TGTGCCAGCTCACCTGTTACGGGAATCACCTACGAGCAGTACTTC	CASSPVTGITYEQYF
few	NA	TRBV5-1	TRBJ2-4	TGCGCCAGCAGCCCCCAGAATTCCGTTAACATTCAGTACTTC	CASSPQNSVNIQYF
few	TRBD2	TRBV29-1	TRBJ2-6	TGCAGCGCTAGGGGACTAGCGGACCACAGCTCTGGGGCCAACGTCCTGACTTTC	CSARGLADHSSGANVLTF
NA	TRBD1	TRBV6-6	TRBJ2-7	TGTGCCAGCAGGGTGGGGACAGGAACCTACGAGCAGTACTTC	CASRVGTGTYEQYF
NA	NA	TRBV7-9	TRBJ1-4	TGTGCCAGCAGCCAGGACACGGAACTGTTTTTT	CASSQDTELFF
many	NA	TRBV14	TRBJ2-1	TGTGCCAGCAGCCAATGGATTCCGGAAGGTGAGCAGTTCTTC	CASSQWIPEGEQFF
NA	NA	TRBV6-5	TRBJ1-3	TGTGCCAGCAGTCCCGACAGCTCTGGAAACACCATATATTTT	CASSPDSSGNTIYF
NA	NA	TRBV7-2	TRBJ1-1	TGTGCCAGCAGCTTAAGCGGGGGCTTGAACACTGAAGCTTTCTTT	CASSLSGGLNTEAFF
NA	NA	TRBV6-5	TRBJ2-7	TGTGCCAGCGTTAGGCTGGGGGAGCAGTACTTC	CASVRLGEQYF
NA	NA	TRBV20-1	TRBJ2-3	TGCAGTGCTACACTTCGGGATACGCAGTATTTT	CSATLRDTQYF
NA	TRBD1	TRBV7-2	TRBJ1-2	TGTGCCAGCAGCTTCCAGGGGGCTCCTTTGGGCTACACCTTC	CASSFQGAPLGYTF
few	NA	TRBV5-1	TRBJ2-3	TGCGCCAGCAGCACTATCGACCGCACAGATACGCAGTATTTT	CASSTIDRTDTQYF
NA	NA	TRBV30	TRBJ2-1	TGTGCCTGGAGTGGGCCTTCCCGCGGGCGGGGTTCCTACAATGAGCAGTTCTTC	CAWSGPSRGRGSYNEQFF
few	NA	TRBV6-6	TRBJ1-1	TGTGCCAGCAGTTACGGAGGGACACCCACTGAAGCTTTCTTT	CASSYGGTPTEAFF
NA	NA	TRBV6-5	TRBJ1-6	TGTGCCAGCAGTTACTCGCCCTCTTCGTTTAATTCACCCCTCCACTTT	CASSYSPSSFNSPLHF
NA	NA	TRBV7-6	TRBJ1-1	TGTGCCAGCAGCGGACCTAGGGGAGACACTGAAGCTTTCTTT	CASSGPRGDTEAFF
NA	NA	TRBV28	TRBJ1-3	TGTGCCAGCAGTCCCCCCGGGTCTACATACTCTGGAAACACCATATATTTT	CASSPPGSTYSGNTIYF